The entry below describes one TCR beta chain. Its antigen remains unidentified. ViraFEST assay sequencing came after antigen-specific CD4+ T cells were expanded with viral peptide pools. Culture lasted about 10 days before CD4+ T cell isolation. The study found no prior SARS-CoV-2 infection in the vaccine recipients, who tested negative for nucleocapsid antibodies. Two million PBMC were placed in each well, which was supplemented with 10 IU/ml IL-2 and around 10 ug/ml peptides. The data belong to a study of vaccination effects on CD4 cells after COVID-19. Sequenced by immunoSEQ multiplex PCR; TCRdb stores in-frame clones only, minus some. This table has 20,000 to 25,000 clones, about 75% appearing once. Whole-study results and caveats: The study dataset contains few convalescent patients and includes no early post-infection timepoints. Late after vaccination, infection- and vaccine-induced clones showed marked clonal contraction.

The CDR3 length is 16 residues. The junction had 13 bases not matched to a gene; V was cut back by 5 bases and J by 4 bases. Germline V lookup: CDR1 SGHTA, CDR2 FQGTGA. Sequencing was performed on CD4+ T cells from PBMCs cultured with HCoV-NL63 spike peptides, taken before COVID-19 vaccination. The chain employs TRBV7-3 and TRBJ1-2; 7 nucleotides line up with TRBD1. The sequence was obtained from a human donor who received a COVID-19 vaccine. As DNA, the CDR3 is TGTGCCAGCAGCCCCGGACATTCAGGGGGGGTCTATGGCTACACCTTC. Translating it yields CASSPGHSGGVYGYTF.